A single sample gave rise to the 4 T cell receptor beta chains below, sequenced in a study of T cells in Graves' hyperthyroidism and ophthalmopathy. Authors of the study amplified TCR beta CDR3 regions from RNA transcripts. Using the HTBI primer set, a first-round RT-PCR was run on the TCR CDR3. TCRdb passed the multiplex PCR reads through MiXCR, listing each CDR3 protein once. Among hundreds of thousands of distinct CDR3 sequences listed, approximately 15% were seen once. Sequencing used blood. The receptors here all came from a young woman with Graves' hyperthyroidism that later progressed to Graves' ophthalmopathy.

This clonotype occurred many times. CDR3 sequence reads: CSVVQWSNTGELFF. CDR3 in DNA: TGCAGCGTTGTTCAATGGTCGAACACCGGGGAGCTGTTTTTT. V is TRBV29-1 and J is TRBJ2-2; D ambiguous. The CDR3 has 14 amino acids. V was cut by 4 bases and J by 0 bases, with 9 bases left in between. Per the germline V gene, CDR1 is SQVTM and CDR2 is ANQGSEA.

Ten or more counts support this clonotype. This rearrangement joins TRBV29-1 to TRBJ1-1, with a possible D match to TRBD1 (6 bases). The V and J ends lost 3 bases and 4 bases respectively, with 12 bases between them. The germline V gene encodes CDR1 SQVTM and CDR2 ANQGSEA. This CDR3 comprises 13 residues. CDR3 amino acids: CSVDGEGGTEAFF. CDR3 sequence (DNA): TGCAGCGTTGATGGGGAAGGGGGCACTGAAGCTTTCTTT.

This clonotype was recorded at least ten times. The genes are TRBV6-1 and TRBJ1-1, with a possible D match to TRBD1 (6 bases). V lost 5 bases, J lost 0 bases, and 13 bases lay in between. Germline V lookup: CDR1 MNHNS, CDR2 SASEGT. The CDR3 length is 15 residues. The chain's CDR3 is CASSFNRAMNTEAFF. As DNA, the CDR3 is TGTGCCAGCAGTTTTAACAGGGCTATGAACACTGAAGCTTTCTTT.

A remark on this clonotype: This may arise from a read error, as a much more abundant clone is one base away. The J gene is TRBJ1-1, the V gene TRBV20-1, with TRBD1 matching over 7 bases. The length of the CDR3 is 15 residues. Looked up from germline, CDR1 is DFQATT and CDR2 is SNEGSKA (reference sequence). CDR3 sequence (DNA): TGCAGTACTAGCCCCCCGGGCAGGGGGGACACTGAAGCTTTCTTT. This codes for CSTSPPGRGDTEAFF.